Listed here are 6 T cell receptor beta chains from one sample, sequenced in a study of a mutant IDH1 vaccine in newly diagnosed glioma. For these TCRs, the target antigens are not known. Time point here: week 35, safety follow-up. It was 300 ug of mutant IDH1 20-mer peptide that made up each vaccine dose, given with topical imiquimod. Data came from immunoSEQ multiplex PCR; TCRdb stores just in-frame clones and leaves some out. The table records roughly 50,000 clones, roughly 80% of them present only once. The sample in question was PBMCs, obtained from a glioma patient whose treatment included an IDH1 peptide vaccine. The receptors originated from a woman aged 18-30 years with glioma.

The V and J genes are TRBV5-4 and TRBJ1-1, with 10 positions matching TRBD1. The CDR3 spans 17 residues. CDR1 is SGHNT and CDR2 is YYREEE in the germline V gene (reference sequence). V shed 4 bases and J 9 bases; nucleotides not matched to a gene: 18. CDR3 region: CASSALLPGQGTKKAFF. DNA for the CDR3: TGTGCCAGCAGCGCATTACTACCGGGACAGGGGACTAAGAAAGCTTTCTTT.

The gene calls are TRBV5-1 and TRBJ1-1, with D possibly matching TRBD1 (5 bases). Looked up from germline, CDR1 is SGHRS and CDR2 is YFSETQ. Trimming stripped 4 bases from V and 7 bases from J, with 14 bases between. The CDR3 spans 13 residues. This CDR3 is CASSQRQGSEAFF. CDR3 coding DNA: TGCGCCAGCAGCCAGCGGCAGGGTAGTGAAGCTTTCTTT.

This clone was picked up one time. The V and J genes are TRBV6-4 and TRBJ2-2; D might be TRBD2 (5 bases). V lost 4 bases to trimming and J lost 4 bases, with 10 bases between them. The germline gives CDR1 MRHNA, CDR2 SNTAGT. This CDR3 region has 14 residues. This CDR3 is CASSVRGFTGELFF. The CDR3 nucleotides are TGTGCCAGCAGTGTACGAGGGTTCACCGGGGAGCTGTTTTTT.

The rearrangement links TRBV29-1 to TRBJ1-3; 7 positions agree with TRBD1. CDR3 length: 16 amino acids. Trimming cost V 3 bases and J 0 bases; bases outside gene matches: 8. Germline lookup yields CDR1 SQVTM and CDR2 ANQGSEA. CDR3 DNA sequence: TGCAGCGTTGAGAGGGGGCCACATAGCTCTGGAAACACCATATATTTT. Residues: CSVERGPHSSGNTIYF.

DNA for the CDR3: TGTGCCAGTAAGGCGGGCTACGAGCAGTACTTC. Translated, it gives CASKAGYEQYF. This chain links TRBV19 with TRBJ2-7, with D tentatively TRBD2 (5 bases). V gave up 7 bases and J gave up 3 bases, with 7 bases separating them. The CDR3 loop spans 11 amino acids. Looked up from germline, CDR1 is LNHDA and CDR2 is SQIVND (reference sequence).

V usage is TRBV5-1 and J usage is TRBJ2-7, with TRBD2 identical over 8 bases. CDR3 length: 17 residues. Per germline, CDR1 SGHRS and CDR2 YFSETQ. V shed 3 bases, J shed 0 bases, and the junction held 11 bases outside the gene matches. CDR3 residues: CASSSTSSGGASYEQYF. The CDR3 DNA follows: TGCGCCAGCAGCTCGACCTCGTCCGGGGGGGCCTCCTACGAGCAGTACTTC.